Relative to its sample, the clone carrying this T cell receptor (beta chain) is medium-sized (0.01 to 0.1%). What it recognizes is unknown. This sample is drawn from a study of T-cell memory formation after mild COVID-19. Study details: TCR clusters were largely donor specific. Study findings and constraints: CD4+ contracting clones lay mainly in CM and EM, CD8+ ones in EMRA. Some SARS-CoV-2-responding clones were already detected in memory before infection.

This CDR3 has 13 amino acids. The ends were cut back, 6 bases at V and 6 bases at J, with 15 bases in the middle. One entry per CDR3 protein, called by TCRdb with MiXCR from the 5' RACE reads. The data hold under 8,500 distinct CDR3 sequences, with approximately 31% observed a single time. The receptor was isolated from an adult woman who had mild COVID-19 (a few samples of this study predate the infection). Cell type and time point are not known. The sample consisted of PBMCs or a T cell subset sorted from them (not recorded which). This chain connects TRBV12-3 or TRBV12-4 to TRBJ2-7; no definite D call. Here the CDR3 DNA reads TGTGCCAGCAGCTTGATTGGTGAGGTCGAGCAGTACTTC. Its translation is CASSLIGEVEQYF.